The sequence of this T cell receptor (beta chain) was determined in a study of blood T cell repertoires in COVID-19. Study at large: The United States, Italy and Spain supplied acute and convalescent COVID-19 samples.

The authors' processing: Scientists estimated how many nucleated cells there were by amplifying reference gene primers. The assay was immunoSEQ multiplex PCR, and TCRdb's table has in-frame clones only and misses some. The DNA was the basis for D and trimming; V, J and clone size are from that table. The sample lists 150,000 to 200,000 clones; approximately 80% were seen once. Per the germline V gene, CDR1 is SGHRS and CDR2 is YFSETQ. The CDR3 runs to 13 residues. V lost 0 bases and J lost 5, with 8 bases in between. Input material: peripheral blood. The chain carries TRBV5-1 and TRBJ1-2; perhaps TRBD1 as D (5 bases). This TCR was recovered from a woman in her forties with COVID-19, enrolled during active disease. The CDR3 here is CASSLGAGYGYTF. The CDR3 DNA is TGCGCCAGCAGCTTGGGGGCAGGGTATGGCTACACCTTC.